The clone carrying this TCR beta chain was seen only a few times. Sequencing was performed with immunoSEQ multiplex PCR; in TCRdb, only in-frame clones are kept and a portion is missing. The sample shows roughly 2,600 clones, about 80% of them seen only once. This entry belongs to a study of tumour-infiltrating T cells in Burkitt lymphoma. The CDR3 spans 15 residues. Germline CDR1 MNHEY, CDR2 SVGAGI. The V gene lost 0 bases and the J gene lost 2 bases, with 9 bases spanning the gap. Input material: tumor tissue. The TCR originated in a human donor with diffuse large B-cell lymphoma. The chain links TRBV6-5 to TRBJ2-3; no firm D call. CDR3 residues: CASSYSRKPTDTQYF. The CDR3 DNA sequence: TGTGCCAGCAGTTACTCGAGGAAGCCCACAGATACGCAGTATTTT.